This TCR beta chain is drawn from a study of blood T cell repertoires in COVID-19. In the source study's methods: Estimated nucleated cell counts came from reference gene primer amplification. Sequencing was performed with immunoSEQ multiplex PCR; in TCRdb, only in-frame clones are kept and a portion is missing. That table gives V, J and clone size, and the DNA gave D and trimming. The sample contains 110,000 to 150,000 clones, around 83% of which appear only once. V was shortened by 4 bases and J by 8 bases, with 18 bases between the two germline ends. This CDR3 spans 15 amino acids. Germline V gene lookup returns CDR1 SGHTS and CDR2 YDEGEE.

Input material: peripheral blood. This TCR came from a woman aged 80 or over with acute or convalescent COVID-19. J is TRBJ2-2 and V is TRBV5-8; TRBD2 is a possible D gene (6 bases). The CDR3 here is CASSRRTGVLGELFF. The CDR3 DNA reads as TGTGCCAGCAGCCGACGGACGGGGGTTTTAGGGGAGCTGTTTTTT.